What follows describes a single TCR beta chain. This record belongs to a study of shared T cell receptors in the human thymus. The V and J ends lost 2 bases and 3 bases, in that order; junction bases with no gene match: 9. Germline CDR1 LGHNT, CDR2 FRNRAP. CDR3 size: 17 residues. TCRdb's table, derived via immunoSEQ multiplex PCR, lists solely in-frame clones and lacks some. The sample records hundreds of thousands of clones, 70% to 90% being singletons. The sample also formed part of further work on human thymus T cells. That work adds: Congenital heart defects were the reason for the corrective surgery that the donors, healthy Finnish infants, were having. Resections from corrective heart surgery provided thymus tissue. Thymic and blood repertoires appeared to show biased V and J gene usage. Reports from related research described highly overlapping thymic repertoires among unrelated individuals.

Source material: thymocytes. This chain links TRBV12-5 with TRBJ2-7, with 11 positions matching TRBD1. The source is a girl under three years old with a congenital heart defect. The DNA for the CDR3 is TGTGCTAGTGGTTTGTCTGGACAGGGGGCTTTAGTCTACGAGCAGTACTTC. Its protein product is CASGLSGQGALVYEQYF.